The TCR beta chain under discussion was sequenced for a study of vaccination effects on CD4 cells after COVID-19. Study-wide points: Whether induced by infection or by vaccine, clones showed marked clonal contraction late after vaccination.

The V gene's germline CDR1 is ENHRY and CDR2 SYGVKD. The CDR3 contains 13 residues. Trimming took off 3 bases at V and 4 bases at J, with 9 bases between the two ends. About this clone itself: The target antigen is unknown.

Cells that had been cultured for 9 to 10 days were the source of isolated CD4+ T cells. Subjects were given two BNT162b2 or mRNA-1273 vaccine doses. The table came from immunoSEQ multiplex PCR; TCRdb's copy has only in-frame clones and leaves some out. The data show some 60,000 clones, approximately 80% seen once. The J gene is TRBJ2-5, the V gene TRBV10-3; D gene uncertain. Sequenced here: CD4+ T cells from PBMCs cultured without peptide, sampled after COVID-19 vaccination. The receptor comes from a human donor who received a COVID-19 vaccine. The CDR3 DNA follows: TGTGCCATCAGTGAACAGTTTGGAGAGACCCAGTACTTC. Translating it yields CAISEQFGETQYF.